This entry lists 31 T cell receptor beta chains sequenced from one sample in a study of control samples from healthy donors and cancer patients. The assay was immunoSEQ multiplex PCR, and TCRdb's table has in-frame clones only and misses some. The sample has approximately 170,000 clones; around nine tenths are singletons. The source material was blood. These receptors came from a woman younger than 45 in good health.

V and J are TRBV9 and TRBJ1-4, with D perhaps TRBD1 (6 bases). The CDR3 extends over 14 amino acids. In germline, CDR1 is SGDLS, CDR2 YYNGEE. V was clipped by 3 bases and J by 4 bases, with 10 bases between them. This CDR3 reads CASSAGQRNEKLFF. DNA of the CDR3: TGTGCCAGCAGCGCCGGACAGCGTAATGAAAAACTGTTTTTT.

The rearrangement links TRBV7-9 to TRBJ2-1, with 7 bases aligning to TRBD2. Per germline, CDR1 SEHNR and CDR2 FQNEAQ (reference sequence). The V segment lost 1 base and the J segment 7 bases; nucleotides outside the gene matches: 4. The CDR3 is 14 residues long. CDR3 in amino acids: CASSLGGSQNEQFF. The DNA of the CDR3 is TGTGCCAGCAGCTTAGGCGGGAGCCAAAATGAGCAGTTCTTC.

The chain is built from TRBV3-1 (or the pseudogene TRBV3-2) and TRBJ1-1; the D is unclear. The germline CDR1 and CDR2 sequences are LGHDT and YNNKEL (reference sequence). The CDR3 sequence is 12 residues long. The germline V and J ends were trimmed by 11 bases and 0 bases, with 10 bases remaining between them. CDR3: CACQTVNTEAFF. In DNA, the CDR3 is TGTGCCTGTCAAACTGTGAACACTGAAGCTTTCTTT.

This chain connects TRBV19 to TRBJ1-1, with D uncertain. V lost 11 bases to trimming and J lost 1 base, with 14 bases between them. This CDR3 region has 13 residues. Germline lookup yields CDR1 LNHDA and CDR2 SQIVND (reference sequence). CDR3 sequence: CAQDCPQNTEAFF. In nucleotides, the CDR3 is TGTGCCCAGGACTGCCCACAGAACACTGAAGCTTTCTTT.

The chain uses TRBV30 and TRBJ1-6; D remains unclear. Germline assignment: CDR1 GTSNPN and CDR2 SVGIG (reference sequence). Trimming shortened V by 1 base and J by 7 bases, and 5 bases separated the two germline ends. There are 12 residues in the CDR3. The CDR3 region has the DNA TGTGCCTGGAGTGCAGGAAATTCACCCCTCCACTTT. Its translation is CAWSAGNSPLHF.

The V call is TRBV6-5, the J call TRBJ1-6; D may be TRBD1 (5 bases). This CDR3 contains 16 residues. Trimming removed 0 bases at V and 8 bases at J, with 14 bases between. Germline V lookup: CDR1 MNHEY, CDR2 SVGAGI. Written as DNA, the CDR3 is TGTGCCAGCAGTTACTCGAGTCAGGGAGCGGATTCACCCCTCCACTTT. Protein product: CASSYSSQGADSPLHF.

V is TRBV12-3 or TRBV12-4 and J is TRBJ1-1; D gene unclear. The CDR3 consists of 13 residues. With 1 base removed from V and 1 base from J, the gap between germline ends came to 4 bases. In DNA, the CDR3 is TGTGCCAGCAGTTTAGTCCAGAACACTGAAGCTTTCTTT. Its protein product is CASSLVQNTEAFF.

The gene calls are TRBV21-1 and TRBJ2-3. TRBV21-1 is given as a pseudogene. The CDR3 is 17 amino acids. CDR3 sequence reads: CASSKCERRGTSDTQYF. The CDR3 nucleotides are TGTGCCAGCAGCAAATGTGAGCGGAGGGGGACCTCGGATACGCAGTATTTT.

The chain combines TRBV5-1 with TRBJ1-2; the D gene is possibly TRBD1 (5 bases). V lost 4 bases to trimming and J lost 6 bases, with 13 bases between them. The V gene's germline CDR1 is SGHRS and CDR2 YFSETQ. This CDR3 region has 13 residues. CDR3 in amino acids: CASSPGGADGYTF. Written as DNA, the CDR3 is TGCGCCAGCAGCCCTGGGGGAGCCGATGGCTACACCTTC. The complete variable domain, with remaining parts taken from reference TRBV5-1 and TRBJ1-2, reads KAGVTQTPRYLIKTRGQQVTLSCSPISGHRSVSWYQQTPGQGLQFLFEYFSETQRNKGNFPGRFSGRQFSNSRSEMNVSTLELGDSALYLCASSPGGADGYTFGSGTRLTVV.

CDR3 sequence reads: CASSSLNPVLGRSSYNEQFF. The DNA of the CDR3 is TGTGCCAGCAGTTCCTTAAATCCCGTTCTAGGCCGTAGCTCCTACAATGAGCAGTTCTTC. The V call is TRBV6-2 or TRBV6-3, the J call TRBJ2-1, with D uncertain. CDR1 MNHEY and CDR2 SVGEGT come from the germline V gene. The V and J ends lost 4 bases and 0 bases respectively, with 25 bases between them. CDR3 length: 20 residues.

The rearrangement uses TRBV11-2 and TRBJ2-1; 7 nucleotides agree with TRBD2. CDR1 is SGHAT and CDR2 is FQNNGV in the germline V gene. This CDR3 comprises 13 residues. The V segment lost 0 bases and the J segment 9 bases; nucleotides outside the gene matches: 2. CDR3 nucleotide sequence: TGTGCCAGCAGCTTAGAGGGGGGGGGTGAGCAGTTCTTC. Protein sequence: CASSLEGGGEQFF.

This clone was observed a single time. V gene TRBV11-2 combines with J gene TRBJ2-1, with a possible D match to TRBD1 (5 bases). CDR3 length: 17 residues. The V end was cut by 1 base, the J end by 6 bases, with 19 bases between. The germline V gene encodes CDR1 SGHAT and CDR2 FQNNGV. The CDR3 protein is CASSLGRAGPGRNEQFF. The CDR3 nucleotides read TGTGCCAGCAGCTTAGGCAGGGCAGGGCCGGGCCGCAATGAGCAGTTCTTC. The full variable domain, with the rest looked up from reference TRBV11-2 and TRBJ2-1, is EAGVAQSPRYKIIEKRQSVAFWCNPISGHATLYWYQQILGQGPKLLIQFQNNGVVDDSQLPKDRFSAERLKGVDSTLKIQPAKLEDSAVYLCASSLGRAGPGRNEQFFGPGTRLTVL.

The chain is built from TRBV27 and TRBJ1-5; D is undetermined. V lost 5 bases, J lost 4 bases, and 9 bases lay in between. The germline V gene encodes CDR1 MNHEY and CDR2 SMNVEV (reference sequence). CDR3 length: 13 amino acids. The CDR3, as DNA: TGTGCCAGCAGTATGGCCCGAAATCAGCCCCAGCATTTT. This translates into CASSMARNQPQHF.

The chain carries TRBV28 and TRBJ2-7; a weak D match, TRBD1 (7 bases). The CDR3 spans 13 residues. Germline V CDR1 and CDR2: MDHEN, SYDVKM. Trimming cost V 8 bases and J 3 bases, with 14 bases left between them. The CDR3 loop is CASRGTAVYEQYF. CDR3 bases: TGTGCCAGCCGGGGGACAGCAGTCTACGAGCAGTACTTC.

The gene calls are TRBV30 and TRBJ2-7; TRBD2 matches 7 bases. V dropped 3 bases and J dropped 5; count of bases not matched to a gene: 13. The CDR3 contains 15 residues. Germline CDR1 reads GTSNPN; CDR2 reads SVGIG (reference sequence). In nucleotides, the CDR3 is TGTGCCTGGAGAAATTTTGTTGGCGGGGGACACGAGCAGTACTTC. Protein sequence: CAWRNFVGGGHEQYF. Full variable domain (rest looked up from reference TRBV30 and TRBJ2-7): SQTIHQWPATLVQPVGSPLSLECTVEGTSNPNLYWYRQAAGRGLQLLFYSVGIGQISSEVPQNLSASRPQDRQFILSSKKLLLSDSGFYLCAWRNFVGGGHEQYFGPGTRLTVT.

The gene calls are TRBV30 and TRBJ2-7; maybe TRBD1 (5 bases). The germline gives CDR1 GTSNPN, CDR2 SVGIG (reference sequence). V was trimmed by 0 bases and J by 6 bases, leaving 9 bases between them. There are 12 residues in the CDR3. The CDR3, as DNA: TGTGCCTGGAGTGTATACAGGAGCGAGCAGTACTTC. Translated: CAWSVYRSEQYF.

DNA of the CDR3: TGCGCCAGCAGCCAAGTCGACAGGGCGGGAGAGACCCAGTACTTC. Protein product: CASSQVDRAGETQYF. The V call is TRBV4-1, the J call TRBJ2-5, with 7 bases aligning to TRBD1. From germline, CDR1 is MGHRA and CDR2 YSYEKL. Trimming at V came to 1 base and at J to 4 bases, leaving 6 bases not matched to a gene. The CDR3 has 15 amino acids.

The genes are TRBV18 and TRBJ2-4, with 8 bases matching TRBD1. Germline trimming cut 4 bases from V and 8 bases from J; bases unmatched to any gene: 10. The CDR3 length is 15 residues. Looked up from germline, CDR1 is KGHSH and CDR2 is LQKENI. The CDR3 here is CASSLSPGGVDIQYF. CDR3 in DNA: TGTGCCAGCTCACTTTCACCAGGGGGCGTCGACATTCAGTACTTC.

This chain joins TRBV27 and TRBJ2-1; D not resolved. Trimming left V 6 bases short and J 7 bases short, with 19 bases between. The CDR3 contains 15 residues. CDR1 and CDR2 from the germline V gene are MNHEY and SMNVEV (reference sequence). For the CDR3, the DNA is TGTGCCAGCAGCCCGAATACGGATTCAGGAAATGAGCAGTTCTTC. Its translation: CASSPNTDSGNEQFF.

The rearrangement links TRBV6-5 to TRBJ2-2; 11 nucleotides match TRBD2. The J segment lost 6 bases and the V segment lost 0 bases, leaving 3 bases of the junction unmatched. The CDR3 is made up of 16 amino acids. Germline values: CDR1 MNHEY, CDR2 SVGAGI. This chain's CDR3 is CASSYSIAGGSGELFF. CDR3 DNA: TGTGCCAGCAGTTACTCGATAGCGGGAGGGTCCGGGGAGCTGTTTTTT.

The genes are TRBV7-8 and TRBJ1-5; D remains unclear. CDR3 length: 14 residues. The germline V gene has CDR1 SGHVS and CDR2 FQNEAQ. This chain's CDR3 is CSSSKANSNQPQHF. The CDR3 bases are TGTTCTTCGTCGAAGGCTAATAGCAATCAGCCCCAGCATTTT.

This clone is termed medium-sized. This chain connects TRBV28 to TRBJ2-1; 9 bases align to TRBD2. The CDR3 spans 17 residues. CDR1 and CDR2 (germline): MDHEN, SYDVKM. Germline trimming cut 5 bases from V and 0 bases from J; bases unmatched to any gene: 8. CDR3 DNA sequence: TGTGCCAGCAGTCTTCAATTTAGCGGGAGCTCCTACAATGAGCAGTTCTTC. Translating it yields CASSLQFSGSSYNEQFF.

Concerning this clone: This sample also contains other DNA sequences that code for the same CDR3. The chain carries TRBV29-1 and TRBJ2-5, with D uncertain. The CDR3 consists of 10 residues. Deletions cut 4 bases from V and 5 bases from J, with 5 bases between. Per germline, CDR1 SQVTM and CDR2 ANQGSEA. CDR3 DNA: TGCAGCGTTGCTGGGGAGACCCAGTACTTC. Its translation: CSVAGETQYF.

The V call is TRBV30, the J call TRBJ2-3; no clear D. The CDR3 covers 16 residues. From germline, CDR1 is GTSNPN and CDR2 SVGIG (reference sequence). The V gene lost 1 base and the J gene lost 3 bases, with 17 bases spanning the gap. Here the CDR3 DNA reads TGTGCCTGGAGTGCTAGGGTGATCCGAGCAACAGATACGCAGTATTTT. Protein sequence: CAWSARVIRATDTQYF.

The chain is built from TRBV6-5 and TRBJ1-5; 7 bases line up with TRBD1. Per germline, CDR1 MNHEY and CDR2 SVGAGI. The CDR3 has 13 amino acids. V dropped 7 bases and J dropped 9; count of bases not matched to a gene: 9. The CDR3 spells CASIRGDVGPQHF. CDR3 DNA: TGTGCCAGCATCAGGGGGGATGTAGGGCCCCAGCATTTT.

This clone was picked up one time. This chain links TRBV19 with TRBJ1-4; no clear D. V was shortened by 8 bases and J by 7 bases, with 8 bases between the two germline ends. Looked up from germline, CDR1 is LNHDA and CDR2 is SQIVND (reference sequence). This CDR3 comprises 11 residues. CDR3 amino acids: CASADREKLFF. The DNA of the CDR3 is TGTGCCAGTGCAGATCGTGAAAAACTGTTTTTT.

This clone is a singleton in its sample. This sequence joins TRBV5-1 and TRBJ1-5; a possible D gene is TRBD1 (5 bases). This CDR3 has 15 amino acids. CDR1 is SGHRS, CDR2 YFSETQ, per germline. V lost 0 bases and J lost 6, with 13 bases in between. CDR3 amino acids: CASSLGIGGSQPQHF. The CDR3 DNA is TGCGCCAGCAGCTTGGGGATCGGGGGTTCTCAGCCCCAGCATTTT.

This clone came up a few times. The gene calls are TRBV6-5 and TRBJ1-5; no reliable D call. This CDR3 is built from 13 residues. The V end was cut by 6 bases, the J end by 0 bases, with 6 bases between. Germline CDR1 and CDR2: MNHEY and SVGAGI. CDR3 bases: TGTGCCAGCAGCCCATATAGCAATCAGCCCCAGCATTTT. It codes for CASSPYSNQPQHF.

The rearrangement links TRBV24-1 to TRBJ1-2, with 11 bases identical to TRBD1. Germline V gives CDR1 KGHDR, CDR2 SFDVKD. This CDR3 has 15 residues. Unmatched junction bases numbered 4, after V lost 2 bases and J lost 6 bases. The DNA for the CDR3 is TGTGCCACCAGTGATTGGACAGGGGGCGCCAATGGCTACACCTTC. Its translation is CATSDWTGGANGYTF.

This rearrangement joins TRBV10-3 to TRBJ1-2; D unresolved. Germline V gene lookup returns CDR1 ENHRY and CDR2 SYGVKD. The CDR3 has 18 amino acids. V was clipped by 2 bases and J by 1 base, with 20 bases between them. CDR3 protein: CAISEGIVKGPVNYGYTF. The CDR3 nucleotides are TGTGCCATCAGTGAGGGGATAGTGAAGGGTCCCGTTAACTATGGCTACACCTTC.

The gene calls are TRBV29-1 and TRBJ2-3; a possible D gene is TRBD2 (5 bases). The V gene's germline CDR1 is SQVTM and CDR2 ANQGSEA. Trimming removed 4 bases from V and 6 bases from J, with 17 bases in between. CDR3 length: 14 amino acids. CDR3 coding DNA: TGCAGCGTTGTACCCTTAGGCGGGTCGGATACGCAGTATTTT. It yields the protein CSVVPLGGSDTQYF.